One and the same sample provided the 3 T cell receptor beta chains below, sequenced in a study of regulatory T cells in long-lasting Graves disease. Relying on iRepertoire HTBI primers and Arm-PCR of CDR3 regions, the team built TCR beta libraries. TCRdb itself ran the multiplex PCR reads through MiXCR, one entry per CDR3 protein. The table has hundreds of thousands of distinct CDR3 sequences, about 20% seen once. Time point noted: persistent/refractory GD, antithyroid drugs over 5 years with positive TRAb. From PBMCs, RNA was extracted and then used to make the TCR library. The starting material was peripheral blood mononuclear cells (PBMCs), obtained when the disease was refractory, from a patient treated with antithyroid drugs. The receptors originated from a female donor with Graves disease.

At least ten counts were recorded for this clonotype. The CDR3 region is CATGVEVQNTEAFF. CDR3 DNA sequence: TGTGCCACCGGTGTTGAGGTCCAGAACACTGAAGCTTTCTTT. The chain couples TRBV15 to TRBJ1-1; D unclear. This CDR3 is built from 14 residues. Germline V gene sequence: CDR1 LNHNV, CDR2 YYDKDF (reference sequence). V was pared by 8 bases and J by 1 base, with 14 bases between.

There are many counts of this clonotype. This rearrangement joins TRBV6-2 or TRBV6-3 to TRBJ1-2, with a tentative D call TRBD1 (5 bases). The V end lost 6 bases, the J end lost 8 bases, and 25 bases lay between the germline ends. This CDR3 contains 16 residues. Germline CDR1 is MNHEY and CDR2 is SVGEGT. The CDR3 protein is CASSRGDGVFSRGYTF. In DNA form, the CDR3 reads TGTGCCAGCAGCCGGGGGGATGGGGTCTTTTCGCGAGGCTACACCTTC.

The chain combines TRBV3-1 with TRBJ1-1, with TRBD1 as a possible D gene (6 bases). Germline lookup yields CDR1 LGHDT and CDR2 YNNKEL (reference sequence). V was clipped by 2 bases and J by 3 bases, with 34 bases between them. This CDR3 has 22 residues. The CDR3 DNA reads TGTGCCAGCAGCCAAAGATCTGACCCGAGACAGGCGTTGGCATTGATGTACACTGAAGCTTTCTTT. Translating it yields CASSQRSDPRQALALMYTEAFF.